Listed below are T cell receptor beta chains from one sample, sequenced in a study of CXCR3-negative and CXCR3-positive naive CD8 T cells. TCRdb re-called the 5' RACE reads and gives one entry per CDR3 protein, without DNA. The repertoire table contains fewer than 95,000 distinct CDR3 sequences. The sample taken for sequencing was naive CXCR3- CD8+ T cells from blood. The origin of the receptors is a human donor in good health. Some clones in this sample may be carry-over from other donors' samples. Each CDR3 is given with its conserved first and last residue.

cdr3_aa: CASSLDSISEDTQYF
v_call: TRBV11-2
j_call: TRBJ2-3

cdr3_aa: CASSQFLAPSTEAFF
v_call: TRBV7-2
j_call: TRBJ1-1

cdr3_aa: CASSPPDRARIEQYF
v_call: TRBV7-9
j_call: TRBJ2-7

cdr3_aa: CASSWERGGSYEQYF
v_call: TRBV11-1
j_call: TRBJ2-7

cdr3_aa: CASSYWTGSGLPGNTIYF
v_call: TRBV6-6
j_call: TRBJ1-3

cdr3_aa: CASSLSSLNEQFF
v_call: TRBV27
j_call: TRBJ2-1

cdr3_aa: CASSPRYSYEQYF
v_call: TRBV6-6
j_call: TRBJ2-7

cdr3_aa: CADSPADRGNTEAFF
v_call: TRBV7-9
j_call: TRBJ1-1

cdr3_aa: CSVEVQGIGPYEQYF
v_call: TRBV29-1
j_call: TRBJ2-7

cdr3_aa: CSVEAGTSYEQYF
v_call: TRBV29-1
j_call: TRBJ2-7

cdr3_aa: CASSGGTSGSVFNEQFF
v_call: TRBV5-1
j_call: TRBJ2-1

cdr3_aa: CASSLGQGMEDTQYF
v_call: TRBV5-6
j_call: TRBJ2-3

cdr3_aa: CASSYIQSYEQYF
v_call: TRBV6-2/TRBV6-3
j_call: TRBJ2-7

cdr3_aa: CASSPGGAFNEQFF
v_call: TRBV27
j_call: TRBJ2-1

cdr3_aa: CASSRAGELFF
v_call: TRBV12-3/TRBV12-4
j_call: TRBJ2-2

cdr3_aa: CATSRGIGDTQYF
v_call: TRBV24-1
j_call: TRBJ2-3

cdr3_aa: CSVSGTGKSYGYTF
v_call: TRBV29-1
j_call: TRBJ1-2

cdr3_aa: CASSLEATGLEQYF
v_call: TRBV5-1
j_call: TRBJ2-7

cdr3_aa: CASSYTLAGPGEQYF
v_call: TRBV6-5
j_call: TRBJ2-7

cdr3_aa: CAWDLGARTYGYAF
v_call: TRBV30
j_call: TRBJ1-2